Shown below are 24 T cell receptor beta chains from a single sample sequenced in a study of T cells in Graves' hyperthyroidism and ophthalmopathy (dated by TCRdb to about 2019). Library prep was done by multiplex PCR. Sequencer: Illumina HiSeq 2000. Amplification of TCR beta CDR3 regions was carried out from RNA transcripts. A first-round RT-PCR of the TCR CDR3 used the HTBI primer set with the Qiagen OneStep RT-PCR kit. Starting from the raw public reads, TCRdb applied fastp trimming at Q25, assembled clones with MiXCR and retained in-frame beta chains. Rows matching on CDR3 protein sequence are summarized as one entry with the most common DNA and genes. The sample table contains 300,000 to 450,000 distinct CDR3 sequences; only one count was recorded for roughly 13% of them. The ten largest account for about 20% of the sample. Input material: blood. The receptor set was obtained from a man aged 25 to 40 with Graves' hyperthyroidism that later progressed to Graves' ophthalmopathy.

This clonotype was counted a few times. This chain uses TRBV20-1 with TRBJ2-3; TRBD2 matches 11 bases. The germline V gene encodes CDR1 DFQATT and CDR2 SNEGSKA (reference sequence). The V gene end was trimmed by 0 bases and the J gene end by 2 bases; junction bases not matched to a gene: 16. The CDR3 runs to 20 residues. The CDR3 DNA is TGCAGTGCTAGAGATCTGATTAGCGGGGGGGCCAGAGCGTTCACAGATACGCAGTATTTT. It yields the protein CSARDLISGGARAFTDTQYF.

This clonotype was picked up many times. At one boundary the junction diverges from the germline segment, which might be a read error. CDR3 DNA sequence: TGTGCCAGCAGTTTAGGGCGGGGACAAGAGACCCAGTACTTC. Its protein is CASSLGRGQETQYF. J is TRBJ2-5 and V is TRBV7-9; D possibly corresponds to TRBD2 (6 bases). Germline V lookup: CDR1 SEHNR, CDR2 FQNEAQ (reference sequence). The CDR3 contains 14 residues.

V and J are TRBV19 and TRBJ1-1; D not certain. CDR1 is LNHDA and CDR2 is SQIVND in the germline V gene (reference sequence). There are 15 residues in the CDR3. The V gene lost 5 bases and the J gene lost 1 base, with 14 bases spanning the gap. The CDR3 DNA reads as TGTGCCAGTAGTCCCCGGTCCGCCGGGAACACTGAAGCTTTCTTT. Amino acids: CASSPRSAGNTEAFF. The complete variable domain, with remaining parts taken from reference TRBV19 and TRBJ1-1, reads DGGITQSPKYLFRKEGQNVTLSCEQNLNHDAMYWYRQDPGQGLRLIYYSQIVNDFQKGDIAEGYSVSREKKESFPLTVTSAQKNPTAFYLCASSPRSAGNTEAFFGQGTRLTVV.

This clonotype was found many times. The V gene is TRBV11-1, the J gene TRBJ2-1, with D possibly being TRBD2 (5 bases). Germline-derived CDR1 and CDR2 are SGHAT and FQDESV (reference sequence). V was cut by 3 bases and J by 8 bases, with 17 bases left in between. This CDR3 contains 15 residues. The chain's CDR3 is CASSLEDRLKYEQFF. The CDR3 nucleotides read TGTGCCAGCAGCTTGGAGGATAGATTGAAGTATGAGCAGTTCTTC.

This clonotype has just a few counts. The V and J genes are TRBV27 and TRBJ1-6; no clear D gene. Per the germline V gene, CDR1 is MNHEY and CDR2 is SMNVEV (reference sequence). V shed 3 bases and J shed 6 bases, with 9 bases lying between them. This CDR3 region has 14 residues. This chain's CDR3 is CASSFMLINSPLHF. CDR3 sequence (DNA): TGTGCCAGCAGTTTCATGTTAATTAATTCACCCCTCCACTTT.

This clonotype showed up many times. V usage is TRBV6-5 and J usage is TRBJ1-1, with D unclear. Between the trimmed V and J ends, which lost 1 base and 0 bases, there was a span of 15 bases. CDR3 size: 17 residues. CDR1 and CDR2 (germline): MNHEY, SVGAGI. The CDR3 DNA reads as TGTGCCAGCAGTTACTTCTACCCAGGAGACTTGAACACTGAAGCTTTCTTT. It is translated as CASSYFYPGDLNTEAFF.

Only a few counts were recorded for this clonotype. The V gene is TRBV6-1, the J gene TRBJ2-4; 10 positions match TRBD2. The length of the CDR3 is 13 residues. Trimming cost V 5 bases and J 7 bases; bases outside gene matches: 2. Germline CDR1 is MNHNS and CDR2 is SASEGT. CDR3 nucleotides: TGTGCCAGCAGTCGACTAGCGGGTAACATTCAGTACTTC. It codes for CASSRLAGNIQYF.

This clonotype was observed a handful of times. This sequence joins TRBV6-5 and TRBJ2-3; the match to TRBD1 covers 7 bases. J was trimmed by 0 bases and V by 2 bases; bases with no gene match: 23. Germline V CDR1 and CDR2: MNHEY, SVGAGI. The CDR3 loop spans 22 amino acids. CDR3 loop: CASSYPMLRDRGAYSSTDTQYF. The CDR3, as DNA: TGTGCCAGCAGTTACCCGATGCTCCGGGACAGAGGAGCTTATTCTAGCACAGATACGCAGTATTTT.

Worth noting for this clonotype: Given a much more abundant clone one base away, this may be a read error. The rearrangement uses TRBV7-3 and TRBJ1-1; D ambiguous. Trimming took off 1 base at V and 1 base at J, with 13 bases between the two ends. CDR3 length equals 16 residues. Germline CDR1 SGHTA, CDR2 FQGTGA. CDR3 in amino acids: CASSLMPRVGNTEAFF. CDR3 coding DNA: TGTGCCAGCAGCTTAATGCCCCGGGTCGGGAACACTGAAGCTTTCTTT.

This clonotype was seen at least ten times. V is TRBV11-2 and J is TRBJ2-1; 13 nucleotides match TRBD2. The CDR3 length is 14 residues. Germline V gene sequence: CDR1 SGHAT, CDR2 FQNNGV. The junction had 1 base not matched to a gene; V was cut back by 3 bases and J by 8 bases. The CDR3 loop is CASSLTSGGYEQFF. CDR3 nucleotide sequence: TGTGCCAGCAGCTTGACTAGCGGGGGGTATGAGCAGTTCTTC.

This clonotype was seen repeatedly, ten times or more. The chain recombines TRBV2 with TRBJ1-5; D is unclear. Germline V gene lookup returns CDR1 SNHLY and CDR2 FYNNEI. This CDR3 region has 14 residues. V lost 7 bases and J lost 4, with 14 bases in between. The CDR3 DNA is TGTGCCAGCACCGGAAGGGTACAGAATCAGCCCCAGCATTTT. Translation: CASTGRVQNQPQHF.

The V call is TRBV7-9, the J call TRBJ1-2; perhaps TRBD1 as D (5 bases). Between the trimmed V and J ends, which lost 5 bases and 0 bases, there was a span of 13 bases. Per the germline V gene, CDR1 is SEHNR and CDR2 is FQNEAQ (reference sequence). The CDR3 is made up of 15 amino acids. CDR3 amino acids: CASSTGRAANYGYTF. Here the CDR3 DNA reads TGTGCCAGCAGCACCGGCAGGGCAGCTAACTATGGCTACACCTTC.

The V gene is TRBV29-1, the J gene TRBJ1-4; the D gene is possibly TRBD1 (6 bases). Between the trimmed V and J ends, which lost 4 bases and 7 bases, there was a span of 13 bases. CDR3 length: 13 residues. Germline CDR1 and CDR2: SQVTM and ANQGSEA. CDR3 coding DNA: TGCAGCGTTGTTCAAGGGGGAATTGAAAAACTGTTTTTT. It specifies CSVVQGGIEKLFF. Based on the CDR3 plus reference TRBV29-1 and TRBJ1-4, the full variable domain is SAVISQKPSRDICQRGTSLTIQCQVDSQVTMMFWYRQQPGQSLTLIATANQGSEATYESGFVIDKFPISRPNLTFSTLTVSNMSPEDSSIYLCSVVQGGIEKLFFGSGTQLSVL.

In its sample, this clonotype was seen a few times. V usage is TRBV30 and J usage is TRBJ2-3, with D perhaps TRBD2 (5 bases). This CDR3 has 17 residues. Trimming removed 1 base at V and 1 base at J, with 18 bases between. Germline values: CDR1 GTSNPN, CDR2 SVGIG (reference sequence). Here the CDR3 reads CAWSAPWAGVRTDTQYF. The CDR3 bases are TGTGCCTGGAGTGCCCCTTGGGCCGGGGTCCGCACAGATACGCAGTATTTT.

V usage is TRBV29-1 and J usage is TRBJ1-2; the match to TRBD1 covers 8 bases. Per the germline V gene, CDR1 is SQVTM and CDR2 is ANQGSEA. With V trimmed by 7 bases and J by 0 bases, 4 bases remained unmatched. CDR3 length: 13 residues. The CDR3 loop is CSAKQGANYGYTF. The DNA of the CDR3 is TGCAGCGCTAAACAGGGGGCTAACTATGGCTACACCTTC. Filled out from reference TRBV29-1 and TRBJ1-2, the complete variable domain reads SAVISQKPSRDICQRGTSLTIQCQVDSQVTMMFWYRQQPGQSLTLIATANQGSEATYESGFVIDKFPISRPNLTFSTLTVSNMSPEDSSIYLCSAKQGANYGYTFGSGTRLTVV.

This clonotype turned up a few times. The rearrangement links TRBV12-3 or TRBV12-4 to TRBJ1-5; D unresolved. This CDR3 has 16 amino acids. The V end was cut by 5 bases, the J end by 1 base, with 15 bases between. CDR3 sequence reads: CASSPSEEGSNQPQHF. CDR3 in DNA: TGTGCCAGCAGTCCCTCGGAGGAAGGGAGCAATCAGCCCCAGCATTTT.

This clonotype has at least ten counts. The chain carries TRBV6-2 or TRBV6-3 and TRBJ2-3, with 7 bases identical to TRBD2. The CDR3 is made up of 16 amino acids. Per the germline V gene, CDR1 is MNHEY and CDR2 is SVGEGT. After removal of 0 bases from V and 1 base from J, the junction contained 4 bases not matched to a gene. The CDR3 sequence: CASSYSPSGGTDTQYF. The CDR3 coding sequence is TGTGCCAGCAGTTACTCCCCCAGCGGGGGCACAGATACGCAGTATTTT.

This clonotype was seen ten or more times. The V and J genes are TRBV7-6 and TRBJ2-1; TRBD1 matches at 7 bases. This CDR3 has 17 residues. The germline V gene encodes CDR1 SGHVS and CDR2 FNYEAQ. With 1 base clipped from V and 9 bases from J, the junction kept 15 bases outside the gene matches. The CDR3 reads CASSLGSGDRAYVEQFF. The CDR3 coding sequence is TGTGCCAGCAGCTTAGGGTCAGGAGACAGGGCGTACGTTGAGCAGTTCTTC.

The chain links TRBV4-1 to TRBJ1-4; 7 bases map to TRBD1. V lost 5 bases and J lost 2; bases outside the gene matches: 2. The CDR3 is 14 residues long. Germline CDR1 and CDR2: MGHRA and YSYEKL. Here the CDR3 DNA reads TGCGCCAGCAGCACGACAGGGACTAATGAAAAACTGTTTTTT. It translates to CASSTTGTNEKLFF.

The table lists this clonotype with many counts. The chain is built from TRBV30 and TRBJ1-5; D not certain. CDR1 and CDR2 (germline): GTSNPN, SVGIG (reference sequence). Trimming removed 0 bases at V and 3 bases at J, with 6 bases between. CDR3 length: 13 amino acids. CDR3 sequence (DNA): TGTGCCTGGAGTGTCCTGGACAATCAGCCCCAGCATTTT. Its translation is CAWSVLDNQPQHF.

The chain uses TRBV9 and TRBJ2-1; 8 nucleotides match TRBD1. The V segment lost 0 bases and the J segment 2 bases; nucleotides outside the gene matches: 7. Looked up from germline, CDR1 is SGDLS and CDR2 is YYNGEE. The CDR3 is 17 residues long. The CDR3 sequence: CASSVDSRQGPYNEQFF. CDR3 sequence (DNA): TGTGCCAGCAGCGTAGACTCCAGACAGGGGCCCTACAATGAGCAGTTCTTC.

The J gene is TRBJ2-1, the V gene TRBV5-1, with D possibly matching TRBD2 (7 bases). The CDR3 is made up of 16 amino acids. Looked up from germline, CDR1 is SGHRS and CDR2 is YFSETQ. The V end lost 3 bases, the J end lost 3 bases, and 16 bases lay between the germline ends. The CDR3 here is CASSWEGGGYYNEQFF. CDR3 in DNA: TGCGCCAGCAGCTGGGAAGGGGGGGGCTACTACAATGAGCAGTTCTTC.

This chain links TRBV12-3 or TRBV12-4 with TRBJ2-1, with D unclear. The CDR3 spans 11 residues. Trimming removed 4 bases at V and 9 bases at J, with 7 bases between. As DNA, the CDR3 is TGTGCCAGCAGTTCAAGCTTTGAGCAGTTCTTC. Translating it yields CASSSSFEQFF.

This chain connects TRBV6-1 to TRBJ1-6; TRBD1 matches at 7 bases. Germline CDR1 is MNHNS and CDR2 is SASEGT. V was clipped by 1 base and J by 7 bases; unmatched bases: 7. This CDR3 is built from 16 residues. The DNA of the CDR3 is TGTGCCAGCAGTGAAGATGGGACAGAACGAAATTCACCCCTCCACTTT. This translates into CASSEDGTERNSPLHF.